Each of the 18 T cell receptor beta chains below was sequenced from the same sample in a study of PD-1 blockade in mismatch repair-deficient tumors. The protocol was immunoSEQ multiplex PCR, while the TCRdb copy is restricted to in-frame clones and leaves out a portion. The repertoire holds around 110,000 clones, with more than 60% as singletons. The sequenced sample was peripheral blood, obtained approximately 60 weeks after starting pembrolizumab. These receptors were taken from an adult with mismatch repair-deficient cancer.

The chain recombines TRBV7-8 with TRBJ2-5; a weak D match, TRBD1 (7 bases). The CDR3 sequence is 15 residues long. Germline values: CDR1 SGHVS, CDR2 FQNEAQ. V dropped 2 bases and J dropped 5 bases, with 15 bases sitting between them. CDR3 in amino acids: CASSLLQGGSETQYF. CDR3 DNA sequence: TGTGCCAGCAGCTTATTGCAGGGGGGTTCGGAGACCCAGTACTTC.

V is TRBV5-5 and J is TRBJ2-3; no reliable D call. Germline V gives CDR1 SGHKS, CDR2 YYEKEE (reference sequence). Trimming removed 0 bases from V and 6 bases from J, with 2 bases in between. This CDR3 is 11 amino acids long. The chain's CDR3 is CASSLGDTQYF. CDR3 nucleotide sequence: TGTGCCAGCAGCTTGGGTGATACGCAGTATTTT.

This clone has just one count. The V gene is TRBV27, the J gene TRBJ2-7, with 7 bases aligning to TRBD1. The CDR3 spans 15 residues. Germline CDR1 and CDR2: MNHEY and SMNVEV (reference sequence). V shed 5 bases and J 3 bases; nucleotides not matched to a gene: 10. Written as DNA, the CDR3 is TGTGCCAGCAGTCCAGAGACAGGGCCACGCTACGAGCAGTACTTC. This sequence encodes CASSPETGPRYEQYF.

In this sample, this clone turned up a few times. The genes are TRBV2 and TRBJ2-7; D perhaps matches TRBD2 (5 bases). This CDR3 has 14 residues. Between the trimmed V and J ends, which lost 5 bases and 2 bases, there was a span of 13 bases. CDR1 is SNHLY and CDR2 is FYNNEI in the germline V gene. CDR3 amino acids: CASSNQRIAYEQYF. CDR3 DNA: TGTGCCAGCAGTAACCAGCGGATCGCCTACGAGCAGTACTTC.

This chain connects TRBV30 to TRBJ2-3, with D possibly being TRBD1 or TRBD2 (6 bases each). The V end was cut by 3 bases, the J end by 0 bases, with 16 bases between. Germline V lookup: CDR1 GTSNPN, CDR2 SVGIG (reference sequence). CDR3 length equals 16 residues. In DNA form, the CDR3 reads TGTGCCTGGAGCTCCAACGGGGGCCTTAGCACAGATACGCAGTATTTT. Translated: CAWSSNGGLSTDTQYF.

V is TRBV6-5 and J is TRBJ2-1; 13 bases are shared with TRBD2. V shed 2 bases, J shed 9 bases, and the junction held 4 bases outside the gene matches. Germline V lookup: CDR1 MNHEY, CDR2 SVGAGI. This CDR3 spans 15 amino acids. The CDR3 sequence is CASSYGLAGAVEQFF. CDR3 coding DNA: TGTGCCAGCAGTTACGGACTAGCGGGAGCGGTTGAGCAGTTCTTC.

At least ten counts were recorded for this clone. The chain combines TRBV2 with TRBJ1-4, with D possibly TRBD1 on 6 matching bases. V was trimmed by 10 bases and J by 5 bases, leaving 14 bases between them. The CDR3 has 13 residues. CDR1 SNHLY and CDR2 FYNNEI come from the germline V gene. CDR3 residues: CANGGQGNEKLFF. For the CDR3, the DNA is TGTGCCAACGGGGGGCAGGGGAATGAAAAACTGTTTTTT.

A few counts support this clone. J is TRBJ2-7 and V is TRBV19; 11 nucleotides match TRBD1. The CDR3 loop spans 15 amino acids. Germline CDR1 LNHDA, CDR2 SQIVND (reference sequence). The V gene end was trimmed by 2 bases and the J gene end by 3 bases; junction bases not matched to a gene: 3. The CDR3 DNA reads TGTGCCAGTAGTATAAAGGGACAGGGGGGCTACGAGCAGTACTTC. Translation: CASSIKGQGGYEQYF.

The rearrangement joins TRBV5-6 to TRBJ1-1, with D perhaps TRBD1 (5 bases). The CDR3 contains 14 residues. V lost 4 bases and J lost 6, with 16 bases in between. Germline V gene sequence: CDR1 SGHDT, CDR2 YYEEEE. DNA of the CDR3: TGTGCCAGCAGCCCCCTCGGGGGAAGGGCTGAAGCTTTCTTT. Translating it yields CASSPLGGRAEAFF.

The chain combines TRBV5-1 with TRBJ2-7; a possible D gene is TRBD2 (5 bases). Germline V gene lookup returns CDR1 SGHRS and CDR2 YFSETQ. This CDR3 comprises 12 residues. The V and J ends lost 6 bases and 3 bases respectively, with 10 bases between them. The CDR3 DNA follows: TGCGCCAGCACGGGAATGGACTACGAGCAGTACTTC. Its translation is CASTGMDYEQYF.

The CDR3: CASSLVSGGRAYEQYF. CDR3 bases: TGTGCCAGCAGCTTAGTGTCTGGCGGGAGGGCCTACGAGCAGTACTTC. V gene TRBV11-3 combines with J gene TRBJ2-7, with 9 positions matching TRBD2. CDR3 length equals 16 residues. The V gene end was trimmed by 1 base and the J gene end by 2 bases; junction bases not matched to a gene: 6. From germline, CDR1 is SGHNT and CDR2 YENEEA.

The CDR3 here is CASSQDLRGYTEAFF. The CDR3 DNA reads as TGCGCCAGCAGCCAAGATCTAAGGGGCTACACTGAAGCTTTCTTT. The rearrangement links TRBV4-1 to TRBJ1-1; tentatively, D is TRBD1 (5 bases). With 0 bases removed from V and 3 bases from J, the gap between germline ends came to 11 bases. The CDR3 is made up of 15 amino acids. Germline assignment: CDR1 MGHRA and CDR2 YSYEKL.

The chain links TRBV30 to TRBJ1-1; perhaps TRBD1 as D (6 bases). CDR1 GTSNPN and CDR2 SVGIG come from the germline V gene (reference sequence). The CDR3 extends over 13 amino acids. V was shortened by 1 base and J by 3 bases, with 9 bases between the two germline ends. For the CDR3, the DNA is TGTGCCTGGAGTGAGGGGGGGGACACTGAAGCTTTCTTT. Translating it yields CAWSEGGDTEAFF. Based on the CDR3 plus reference TRBV30 and TRBJ1-1, the full variable domain is SQTIHQWPATLVQPVGSPLSLECTVEGTSNPNLYWYRQAAGRGLQLLFYSVGIGQISSEVPQNLSASRPQDRQFILSSKKLLLSDSGFYLCAWSEGGDTEAFFGQGTRLTVV.

The CDR3 nucleotides read TGTGCCAGCAGCTCGAGGGGGACACTCTACGAGCAGTACTTC. Translation: CASSSRGTLYEQYF. The chain recombines TRBV7-9 with TRBJ2-7, with D maybe TRBD1 (6 bases). The CDR3 contains 14 residues. In germline, CDR1 is SEHNR, CDR2 FQNEAQ (reference sequence). Trimming pared 4 bases from V and 3 bases from J, leaving 13 bases between. The full variable domain, its missing parts supplied by reference TRBV7-9 and TRBJ2-7, is DTGVSQNPRHKITKRGQNVTFRCDPISEHNRLYWYRQTLGQGPEFLTYFQNEAQLEKSRLLSDRFSAERPKGSFSTLEIQRTEQGDSAMYLCASSSRGTLYEQYFGPGTRLTVT.

Remarks on this clone: Other DNA sequences in this specimen translate into the identical CDR3. J is TRBJ1-1 and V is TRBV19; TRBD1 is a possible D gene (5 bases). Looked up from germline, CDR1 is LNHDA and CDR2 is SQIVND (reference sequence). This CDR3 is built from 13 residues. V lost 6 bases, J lost 4 bases, and 12 bases lay in between. CDR3 in DNA: TGTGCCAGTAGCCGAGTTGGGGGCACTGAAGCTTTCTTT. Translated, it gives CASSRVGGTEAFF.

V gene TRBV11-3 combines with J gene TRBJ1-1, with a possible D match to TRBD1 (5 bases). The CDR3 consists of 12 residues. Trimming shortened V by 11 bases and J by 1 base, and 11 bases separated the two germline ends. Germline V gives CDR1 SGHNT, CDR2 YENEEA. This CDR3 reads CAVGGQNTEAFF. The CDR3 bases are TGTGCCGTAGGTGGACAGAACACTGAAGCTTTCTTT. Variable domain in full (rest from reference TRBV11-3 and TRBJ1-1): EAGVVQSPRYKIIEKKQPVAFWCNPISGHNTLYWYLQNLGQGPELLIRYENEEAVDDSQLPKDRFSAERLKGVDSTLKIQPAELGDSAVYLCAVGGQNTEAFFGQGTRLTVV.

This chain uses TRBV7-9 with TRBJ1-1; unclear D gene. The V end lost 2 bases, the J end lost 0 bases, and 7 bases lay between the germline ends. The germline CDR1 and CDR2 sequences are SEHNR and FQNEAQ (reference sequence). The CDR3 consists of 14 residues. Written as DNA, the CDR3 is TGTGCCAGCAGCTTATCAGGAGTGAACACTGAAGCTTTCTTT. This encodes CASSLSGVNTEAFF.

The chain is built from TRBV30 and TRBJ2-1, with TRBD2 as a possible D gene (6 bases). The V and J ends lost 1 base and 11 bases respectively, with 15 bases between them. In germline, CDR1 is GTSNPN, CDR2 SVGIG (reference sequence). CDR3 length: 13 amino acids. The CDR3: CAWSAPPGLQQFF. CDR3 sequence (DNA): TGTGCCTGGAGTGCCCCCCCGGGACTCCAGCAGTTCTTC.